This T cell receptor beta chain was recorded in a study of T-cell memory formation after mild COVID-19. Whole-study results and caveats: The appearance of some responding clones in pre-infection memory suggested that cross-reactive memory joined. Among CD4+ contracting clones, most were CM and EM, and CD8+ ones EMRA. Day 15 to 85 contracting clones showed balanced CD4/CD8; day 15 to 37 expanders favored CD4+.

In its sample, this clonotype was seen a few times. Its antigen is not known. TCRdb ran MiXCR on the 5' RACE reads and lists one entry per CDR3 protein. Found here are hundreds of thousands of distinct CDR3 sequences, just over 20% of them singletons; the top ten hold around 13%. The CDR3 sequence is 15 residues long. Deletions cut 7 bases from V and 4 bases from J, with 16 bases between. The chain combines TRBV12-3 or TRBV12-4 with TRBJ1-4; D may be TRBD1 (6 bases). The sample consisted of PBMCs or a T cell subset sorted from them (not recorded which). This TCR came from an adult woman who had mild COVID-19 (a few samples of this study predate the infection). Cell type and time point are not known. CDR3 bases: TGTGCCAGCACCCCTATGACAGGATATAATGAAAAACTGTTTTTT. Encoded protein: CASTPMTGYNEKLFF.